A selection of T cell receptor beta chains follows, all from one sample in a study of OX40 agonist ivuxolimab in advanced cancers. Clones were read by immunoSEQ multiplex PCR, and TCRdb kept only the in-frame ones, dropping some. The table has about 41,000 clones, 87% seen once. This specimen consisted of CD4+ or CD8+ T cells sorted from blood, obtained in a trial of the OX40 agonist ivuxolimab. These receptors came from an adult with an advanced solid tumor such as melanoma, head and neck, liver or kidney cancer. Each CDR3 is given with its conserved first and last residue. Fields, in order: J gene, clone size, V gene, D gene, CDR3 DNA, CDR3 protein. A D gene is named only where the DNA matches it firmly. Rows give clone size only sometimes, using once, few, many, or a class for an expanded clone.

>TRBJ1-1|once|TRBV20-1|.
TGCAGTGCTCGGGCGAACACTGAAGCTTTCTTT
CSARANTEAFF
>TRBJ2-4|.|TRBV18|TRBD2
TGTGCCAGCTCACCAACTAGCGGCCTAAACATTCAGTACTTC
CASSPTSGLNIQYF
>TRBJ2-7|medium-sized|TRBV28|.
TGTGCCAGCAGAGAACAGGGCGGCTCCTACGAGCAGTACTTC
CASREQGGSYEQYF
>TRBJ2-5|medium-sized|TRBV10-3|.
TGTGCCATCCGGCAGGGAAGCAACCAAGAGACCCAGTACTTC
CAIRQGSNQETQYF
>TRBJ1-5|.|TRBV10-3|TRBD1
TGTGCCATCAGTGAAGGGGGCGCAGGGCAGCCCCAGCATTTT
CAISEGGAGQPQHF
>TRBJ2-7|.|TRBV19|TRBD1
TGTGCCAGTAGTAAGGGGGCAGGGCCAGAGTACGAGCAGTACTTC
CASSKGAGPEYEQYF
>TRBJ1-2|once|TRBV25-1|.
TGTGCCAGCAGTGATTCGGGCAGACCCTTGGGATATGGCTACACCTTC
CASSDSGRPLGYGYTF
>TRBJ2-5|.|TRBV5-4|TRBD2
TGTGCCAGCAGCCAGACTAGCGCGTGGGGAGAGACCCAGTACTTC
CASSQTSAWGETQYF
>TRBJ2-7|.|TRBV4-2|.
TGTGCCAGCAGCCCTAGACTAGTAGGCTACGAGCAGTACTTC
CASSPRLVGYEQYF
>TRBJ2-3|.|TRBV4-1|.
TGCGCCAGCAGCCAAGAACCCTCCCCAGATACGCAGTATTTT
CASSQEPSPDTQYF
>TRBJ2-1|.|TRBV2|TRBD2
TGTGCCAGCAGTGGACTAGCGGGAGTAAGCAATGAGCAGTTCTTC
CASSGLAGVSNEQFF
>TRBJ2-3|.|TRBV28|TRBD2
TGTGCCAGCCGAGCGGGGGGCACAGATACGCAGTATTTT
CASRAGGTDTQYF
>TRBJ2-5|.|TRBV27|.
TGTGCCAGCAGTTTAATTGGAACCCAAGAGACCCAGTACTTC
CASSLIGTQETQYF
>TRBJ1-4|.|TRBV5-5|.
TGTGCCAGCAGCCCAGCCATTACCTCACGATGGGAAAAACTGTTTTTT
CASSPAITSRWEKLFF
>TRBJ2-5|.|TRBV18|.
TGTGCCAGCTCACCACAGGGGCGAGAGACCCAGTACTTC
CASSPQGRETQYF
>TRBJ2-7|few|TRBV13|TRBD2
TGTGCCAGCCGGGCCGAGAAGACTAGCGGGTCCTACGAGCAGTACTTC
CASRAEKTSGSYEQYF
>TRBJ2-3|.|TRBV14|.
TGTGCCAGCAGTCGGACAGCTAGCACAGATACGCAGTATTTT
CASSRTASTDTQYF
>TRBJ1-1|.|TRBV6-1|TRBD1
TGTGCCAGCAGAGGGACAGGGAACACTGAAGCTTTCTTT
CASRGTGNTEAFF
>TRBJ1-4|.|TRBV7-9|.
TGTGCCAGCAGCTTAGGGAAGGGGATCACTAATGAAAAACTGTTTTTT
CASSLGKGITNEKLFF
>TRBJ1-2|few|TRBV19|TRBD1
TGTGCCAGTAGTAACAACAGGGGGCGAGCAGATGGCTACACCTTC
CASSNNRGRADGYTF
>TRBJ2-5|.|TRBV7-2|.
TGTGCCAGCAGCTTATATGTTATGCAGGGAGAGACCCAGTACTTC
CASSLYVMQGETQYF
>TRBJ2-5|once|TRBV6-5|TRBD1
TGTGCCAGCAGTCGGGACAGGCAAGAGACCCAGTACTTC
CASSRDRQETQYF
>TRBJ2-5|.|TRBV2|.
TGTGCCAGCATGGGGTGGGACCAAGAGACCCAGTACTTC
CASMGWDQETQYF
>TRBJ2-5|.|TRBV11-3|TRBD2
TGTGCCAGCAGCTTTCAGGTTCTGGGCGGGAGGAGGGAGACCCAGTACTTC
CASSFQVLGGRRETQYF
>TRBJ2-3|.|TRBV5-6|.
TGTGCCAGCAGCTCCGACAGTGGAGCGGCAGATACGCAGTATTTT
CASSSDSGAADTQYF
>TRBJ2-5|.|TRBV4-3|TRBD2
TGCGCCAGCAGCCGAGCGGGAGACGAAGAGACCCAGTACTTC
CASSRAGDEETQYF
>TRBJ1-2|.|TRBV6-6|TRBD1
TGTGCCAGCAGTTCCCGGGACAGCTATGGCTACACCTTC
CASSSRDSYGYTF
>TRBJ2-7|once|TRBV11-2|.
TGTGCCAGCAGCGCGGTAGGGTTATCGCGGAGCTCCTACGAGCAGTACTTC
CASSAVGLSRSSYEQYF
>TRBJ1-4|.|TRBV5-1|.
TGCGCCAGCAGCTTGGGAGGGACGGGGAATGAAAAACTGTTTTTT
CASSLGGTGNEKLFF
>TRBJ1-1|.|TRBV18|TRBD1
TGTGCCAGCTCACCGCCGGGACAGGGAGCACGGATGAACACTGAAGCTTTCTTT
CASSPPGQGARMNTEAFF
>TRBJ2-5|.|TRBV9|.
TGTGCCAGCAGCGTAGGGATTAACCTGGGGCAAGAGACCCAGTACTTC
CASSVGINLGQETQYF
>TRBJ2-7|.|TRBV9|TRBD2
TGTGCCAGCAGCGGGGCGGGAGTTTTCTCCTACGAGCAGTACTTC
CASSGAGVFSYEQYF
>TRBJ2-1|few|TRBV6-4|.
TGTGCCAGCAGTGCCAGCGAGGGGGCCTACAATGAGCAGTTCTTC
CASSASEGAYNEQFF
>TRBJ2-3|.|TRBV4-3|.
TGCGCCAGCAGCCACGCGAGGGGACCAGGGCAATTCACAGATACGCAGTATTTT
CASSHARGPGQFTDTQYF
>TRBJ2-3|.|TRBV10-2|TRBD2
TGCGCCAGCACTTGGCGGGAGGTAACAGATACGCAGTATTTT
CASTWREVTDTQYF
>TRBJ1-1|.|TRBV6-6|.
TGTGCCACCCGAAGTCACACTGAAGCTTTCTTT
CATRSHTEAFF
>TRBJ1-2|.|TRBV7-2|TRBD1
TGTGCCAGCAGCTTTCGGCGGGACAGGTTAAAGGGCGGCTACACCTTC
CASSFRRDRLKGGYTF
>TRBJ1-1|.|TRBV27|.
TGTGCCAGCAGTTTAATGGGCACGAACACTGAAGCTTTCTTT
CASSLMGTNTEAFF
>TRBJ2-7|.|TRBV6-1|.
TGTGCCAGCAGGCAGGGAGGTGGATCCTACGAGCAGTACTTC
CASRQGGGSYEQYF
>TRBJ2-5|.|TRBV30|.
TGTGCCTGGACTATTTTGGGAAAAGAGACCCAGTACTTC
CAWTILGKETQYF
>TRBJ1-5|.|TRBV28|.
TGTGCCAGCAGAGGACTTTCTCATCAGCCCCAGCATTTT
CASRGLSHQPQHF
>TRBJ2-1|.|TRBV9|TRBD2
TGTGCCAGCAGCGACCCTAGGGGCGGGAGAAGCAATGAGCAGTTCTTC
CASSDPRGGRSNEQFF
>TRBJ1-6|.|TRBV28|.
TGTGCCAGCAGTCCCGGGTCCTATAATTCACCCCTCCACTTT
CASSPGSYNSPLHF
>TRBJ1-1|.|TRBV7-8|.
TGTGCCAGCAGCTTTTTACAGGACGCGTTCACTGAAGCTTTCTTT
CASSFLQDAFTEAFF
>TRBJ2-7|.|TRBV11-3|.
TGTGCCAGCAGCTTAGATCGGATTCTCGGGGAACCCTACGAGCAGTACTTC
CASSLDRILGEPYEQYF
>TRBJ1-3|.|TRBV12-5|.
TGTGCTAGTGGTTTGGGACAGGCTCTCACTTCTGGAAACACCATATATTTT
CASGLGQALTSGNTIYF